One sample yielded the 17 T cell receptor beta chains listed below, sequenced in a study of blood T cell repertoires in COVID-19. Produced via immunoSEQ multiplex PCR; TCRdb's table is partial and in-frame only. In the table there are about 140,000 clones, 88% of which are singletons. Sample: peripheral blood. The receptors were gathered from a human donor with COVID-19, enrolled during active disease. The donor label of this sample is uncertain.

V usage is TRBV7-9 and J usage is TRBJ1-3; no definite D call. This CDR3 spans 13 amino acids. Germline V lookup: CDR1 SEHNR, CDR2 FQNEAQ (reference sequence). The V end was cut by 10 bases, the J end by 6 bases, with 16 bases between. CDR3 amino acids: CATRGANENTIYF. CDR3 in DNA: TGTGCCACCCGGGGTGCAAACGAAAACACCATATATTTT.

This clone was seen more than once but under ten times. The V call is TRBV28, the J call TRBJ2-5; 8 bases align to TRBD1. The CDR3 is 14 amino acids. V dropped 5 bases and J dropped 5; count of bases not matched to a gene: 7. Germline V gene sequence: CDR1 MDHEN, CDR2 SYDVKM. CDR3 region: CASSRGQGRETQYF. CDR3 coding DNA: TGTGCCAGCAGTCGAGGACAGGGCAGGGAGACCCAGTACTTC.

The chain couples TRBV4-1 to TRBJ1-4; 9 bases align to TRBD1. This CDR3 spans 19 amino acids. Germline CDR1 MGHRA, CDR2 YSYEKL. The J segment lost 7 bases and the V segment lost 0 bases, leaving 15 bases of the junction unmatched. CDR3 protein: CASSQDRVLRGTGFEKLFF. Written as DNA, the CDR3 is TGCGCCAGCAGCCAAGACAGAGTTCTCAGGGGGACAGGGTTTGAAAAACTGTTTTTT.

V usage is TRBV3-1 (or the pseudogene TRBV3-2) and J usage is TRBJ2-2, with unresolved D. CDR1 is LGHDT and CDR2 is YNNKEL in the germline V gene (reference sequence). Trimming removed 4 bases at V and 1 base at J, with 10 bases between. The CDR3 totals 15 residues. DNA for the CDR3: TGTGCCAGCAGCCCAGAGTGGCAGAACACCGGGGAGCTGTTTTTT. Its translation is CASSPEWQNTGELFF.

The chain carries TRBV15 and TRBJ1-5, with 7 positions matching TRBD1. Trimming removed 3 bases from V and 7 bases from J; junction bases left unmatched: 9. The germline CDR1 and CDR2 sequences are LNHNV and YYDKDF (reference sequence). This CDR3 has 15 residues. The CDR3 loop reads CATSRDRQGGQPQHF. CDR3 nucleotide sequence: TGTGCCACCAGCAGGGATCGACAGGGAGGACAGCCCCAGCATTTT.

The chain has TRBV27 and TRBJ1-2, with D tentatively TRBD1 (5 bases). The V gene's germline CDR1 is MNHEY and CDR2 SMNVEV (reference sequence). V shed 7 bases and J shed 0 bases, with 15 bases lying between them. The CDR3 is 15 residues long. CDR3: CASTQWGDPNYGYTF. The CDR3 DNA follows: TGTGCCAGCACCCAATGGGGCGATCCTAACTATGGCTACACCTTC.

J is TRBJ2-1 and V is TRBV19, with 9 positions matching TRBD1. CDR1 and CDR2 (germline): LNHDA, SQIVND (reference sequence). The V segment lost 5 bases and the J segment 9 bases; nucleotides outside the gene matches: 8. This CDR3 region has 14 residues. CDR3 in amino acids: CASSSGTGPREQFF. CDR3 nucleotides: TGTGCCAGTAGTTCGGGGACAGGGCCCCGTGAGCAGTTCTTC.

The genes are TRBV13 and TRBJ2-3; 15 bases are shared with TRBD2. Germline lookup yields CDR1 PRHDT and CDR2 FYEKMQ (reference sequence). The V and J ends lost 6 bases and 5 bases, in that order; junction bases with no gene match: 12. This CDR3 is 18 amino acids long. The CDR3 sequence: CASSFTGTSGGPIDTQYF. Written as DNA, the CDR3 is TGTGCCAGCAGTTTTACGGGGACTAGCGGGGGGCCAATAGATACGCAGTATTTT.

This rearrangement joins TRBV6-4 to TRBJ1-2, with D possibly matching TRBD1 (6 bases). The CDR3 extends over 15 amino acids. Germline lookup yields CDR1 MRHNA and CDR2 SNTAGT. V lost 7 bases and J 4 bases, leaving 19 bases between the germline ends. In nucleotides, the CDR3 is TGTGCCAGCACACCCTTGGGGGGGGCTGGCTATGGCTACACCTTC. This codes for CASTPLGGAGYGYTF.

The chain joins TRBV28 to TRBJ2-5, with TRBD2 matching over 9 bases. CDR1 is MDHEN and CDR2 is SYDVKM in the germline V gene. The CDR3 has 15 amino acids. V was clipped by 3 bases and J by 5 bases; unmatched bases: 7. In DNA, the CDR3 is TGTGCCAGCAGTTTTATGGGACTAGCAACGGAGACCCAGTACTTC. Translating it yields CASSFMGLATETQYF.

The chain joins TRBV5-5 to TRBJ1-5; D possibly corresponds to TRBD1 (6 bases). The germline V and J ends were trimmed by 0 bases and 8 bases, with 12 bases remaining between them. The CDR3 is made up of 14 amino acids. Germline CDR1 reads SGHKS; CDR2 reads YYEKEE (reference sequence). CDR3 bases: TGTGCCAGCAGCTTGGGCAGGGGATTTGAGCCCCAGCATTTT. Encoded protein: CASSLGRGFEPQHF.

This clone was counted a few times. The chain couples TRBV7-9 to TRBJ2-2, with D perhaps TRBD1 (5 bases). Trimming left V 0 bases short and J 3 bases short, with 14 bases between. CDR1 is SEHNR and CDR2 is FQNEAQ in the germline V gene (reference sequence). There are 17 residues in the CDR3. Here the CDR3 reads CASSLASQGGDTGELFF. CDR3 nucleotides: TGTGCCAGCAGCTTAGCGAGCCAGGGTGGAGACACCGGGGAGCTGTTTTTT.

This chain connects TRBV5-6 to TRBJ1-2; 7 bases match TRBD1. The germline V gene has CDR1 SGHDT and CDR2 YYEEEE. V gave up 1 base and J gave up 8 bases; unmatched junction bases: 17. The CDR3 totals 17 residues. CDR3 residues: CASSLFPVRVGGFGYTF. The DNA for the CDR3 is TGTGCCAGCAGCTTGTTCCCAGTAAGAGTAGGGGGCTTCGGCTACACCTTC. Together with reference TRBV5-6 and TRBJ1-2, the CDR3 gives the full variable domain: DAGVTQSPTHLIKTRGQQVTLRCSPKSGHDTVSWYQQALGQGPQFIFQYYEEEERQRGNFPDRFSGHQFPNYSSELNVNALLLGDSALYLCASSLFPVRVGGFGYTFGSGTRLTVV.

This clone has only one observation. This sequence joins TRBV9 and TRBJ2-1; possibly TRBD1 for D (6 bases). The CDR3 runs 15 residues. With 0 bases removed from V and 6 bases from J, the gap between germline ends came to 13 bases. The germline CDR1 and CDR2 sequences are SGDLS and YYNGEE. The CDR3 protein is CASSVAGQLSNEQFF. Written as DNA, the CDR3 is TGTGCCAGCAGCGTAGCAGGACAGCTCTCCAATGAGCAGTTCTTC.

This clone has only one observation. V and J are TRBV5-4 and TRBJ2-7; 10 positions match TRBD2. The junction had 9 bases not matched to a gene; V was cut back by 7 bases and J by 5 bases. The CDR3 has 14 amino acids. The germline CDR1 and CDR2 sequences are SGHNT and YYREEE (reference sequence). In nucleotides, the CDR3 is TGTGCCAGCGGCATAGCGGGAGGTGCCCACGAGCAGTACTTC. Translated, it gives CASGIAGGAHEQYF. The variable domain in full, completed from reference TRBV5-4 and TRBJ2-7, reads ETGVTQSPTHLIKTRGQQVTLRCSSQSGHNTVSWYQQALGQGPQFIFQYYREEENGRGNFPPRFSGLQFPNYSSELNVNALELDDSALYLCASGIAGGAHEQYFGPGTRLTVT.

The genes are TRBV3-1 (or the pseudogene TRBV3-2) and TRBJ1-2; D is unresolved. V shed 3 bases and J shed 8 bases, with 16 bases lying between them. The CDR3 contains 14 residues. CDR1 and CDR2 from the germline V gene are LGHDT and YNNKEL (reference sequence). The CDR3 DNA sequence: TGTGCCAGCAGCCACGCTGCAGCAGACTTAGGCTACACCTTC. Protein sequence: CASSHAAADLGYTF.

This chain connects TRBV6-6 to TRBJ1-3; D is perhaps TRBD1 (5 bases). In germline, CDR1 is MNHNY, CDR2 SVGAGI (reference sequence). The germline V and J ends were trimmed by 6 bases and 0 bases, with 12 bases remaining between them. The CDR3 length is 15 residues. CDR3 sequence reads: CASSLGDSSGNTIYF. The CDR3 nucleotides read TGTGCCAGCAGCCTAGGGGATTCCTCTGGAAACACCATATATTTT.